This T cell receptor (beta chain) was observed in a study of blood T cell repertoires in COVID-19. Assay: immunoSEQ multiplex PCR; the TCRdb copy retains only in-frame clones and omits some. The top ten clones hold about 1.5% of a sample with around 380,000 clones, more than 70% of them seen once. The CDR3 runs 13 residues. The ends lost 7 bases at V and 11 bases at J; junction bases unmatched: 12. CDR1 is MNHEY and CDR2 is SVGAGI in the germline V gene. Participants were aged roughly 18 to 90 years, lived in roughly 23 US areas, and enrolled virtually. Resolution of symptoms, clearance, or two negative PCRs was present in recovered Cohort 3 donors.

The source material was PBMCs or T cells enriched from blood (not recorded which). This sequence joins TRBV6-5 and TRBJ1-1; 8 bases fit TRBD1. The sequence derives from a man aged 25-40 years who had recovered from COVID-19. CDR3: CASTPTGVYRAFF. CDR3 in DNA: TGTGCCAGCACTCCGACAGGGGTATATCGGGCTTTCTTT.